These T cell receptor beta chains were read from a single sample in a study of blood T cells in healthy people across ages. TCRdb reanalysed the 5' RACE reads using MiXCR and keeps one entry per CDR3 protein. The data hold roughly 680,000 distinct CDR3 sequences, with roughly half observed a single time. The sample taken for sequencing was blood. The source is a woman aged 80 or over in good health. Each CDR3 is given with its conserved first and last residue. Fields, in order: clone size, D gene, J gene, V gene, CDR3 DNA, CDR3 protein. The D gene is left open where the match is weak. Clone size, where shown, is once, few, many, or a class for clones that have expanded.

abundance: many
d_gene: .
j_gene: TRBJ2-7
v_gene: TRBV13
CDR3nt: TGTGCCAGCAGCTTAGCCCACGAGCAGTACTTC
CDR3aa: CASSLAHEQYF

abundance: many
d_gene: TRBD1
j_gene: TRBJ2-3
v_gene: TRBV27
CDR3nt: TGTGCCAGCACCCCTCTCGGACAGGGACGAGGTTCCCGCACAGATACGCAGTATTTT
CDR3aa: CASTPLGQGRGSRTDTQYF

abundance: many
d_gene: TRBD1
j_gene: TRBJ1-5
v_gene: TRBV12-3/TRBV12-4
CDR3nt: TGTGCCAGCAGTTTGGTTACAGGGGGAAATCAGCCCCAGCATTTT
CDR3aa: CASSLVTGGNQPQHF

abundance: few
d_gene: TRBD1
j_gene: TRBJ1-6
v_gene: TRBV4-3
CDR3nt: TGCGCCAGCAGCCAGGAACAGGGGGTTGATTCACCCCTCCACTTT
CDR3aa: CASSQEQGVDSPLHF

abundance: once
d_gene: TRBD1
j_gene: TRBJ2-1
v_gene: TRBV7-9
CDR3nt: TGTGCCAGCAGCCCCGGGACAGCCATGGGCAATGAGCAGTTCTTC
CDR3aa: CASSPGTAMGNEQFF

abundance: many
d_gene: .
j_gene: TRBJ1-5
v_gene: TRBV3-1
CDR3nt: TGTGCCAGCAGCCTGGCGGGGGATCAGCCCCAGCATTTT
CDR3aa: CASSLAGDQPQHF

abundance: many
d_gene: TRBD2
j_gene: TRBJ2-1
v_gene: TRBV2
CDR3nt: TGTGCCAGCAGTGACCTAGGCCTAGCGGGGGGCAAGCAGTTCTTC
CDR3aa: CASSDLGLAGGKQFF

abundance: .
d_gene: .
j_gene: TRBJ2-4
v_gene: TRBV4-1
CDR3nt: TGCGCCAGCAGCCTTCACACCAGGGAAAACATTCAGTACTTC
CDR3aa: CASSLHTRENIQYF

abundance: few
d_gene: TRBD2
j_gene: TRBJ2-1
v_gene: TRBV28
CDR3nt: TGTGCCAGCAGTTACCTCGGCGGGAGTCTCGTTTACAATGAGCAGTTCTTC
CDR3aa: CASSYLGGSLVYNEQFF

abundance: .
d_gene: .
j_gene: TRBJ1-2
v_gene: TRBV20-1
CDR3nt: TGCAGTGCTAGAGATCAACGGGGCAGCCAACAAGGGGACAATGGCTACACCTTC
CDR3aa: CSARDQRGSQQGDNGYTF

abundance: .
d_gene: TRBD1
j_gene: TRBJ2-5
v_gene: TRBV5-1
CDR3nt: TGCGCCAGCAGCTTGGCCCAGGACAGGGCGGAGACCCAGTACTTC
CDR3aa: CASSLAQDRAETQYF